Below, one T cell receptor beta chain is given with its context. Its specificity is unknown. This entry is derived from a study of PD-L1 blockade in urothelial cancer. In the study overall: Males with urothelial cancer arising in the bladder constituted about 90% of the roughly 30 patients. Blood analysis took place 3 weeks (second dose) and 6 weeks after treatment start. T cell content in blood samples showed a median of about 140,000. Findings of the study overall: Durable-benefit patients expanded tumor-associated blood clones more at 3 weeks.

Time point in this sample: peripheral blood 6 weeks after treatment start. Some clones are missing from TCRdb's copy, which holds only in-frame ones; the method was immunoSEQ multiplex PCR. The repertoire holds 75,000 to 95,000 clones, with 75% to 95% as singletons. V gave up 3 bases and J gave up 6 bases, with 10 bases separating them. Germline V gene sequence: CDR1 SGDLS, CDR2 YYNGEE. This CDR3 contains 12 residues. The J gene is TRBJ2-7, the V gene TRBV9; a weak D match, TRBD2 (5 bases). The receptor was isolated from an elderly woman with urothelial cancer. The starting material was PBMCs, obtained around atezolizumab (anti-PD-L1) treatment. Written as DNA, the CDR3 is TGTGCCAGCAGCGCCGGACTTTCCGAGCAGTACTTC. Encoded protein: CASSAGLSEQYF.